This T cell receptor beta chain was identified during a study of patients and donors after allogeneic stem cell transplantation. The V and J ends lost 1 base and 5 bases respectively, with 14 bases between them. CDR1 and CDR2 from the germline V gene are SGHAT and FQNNGV. The CDR3 loop spans 15 amino acids. TCRdb reprocessed the RT-PCR reads with MiXCR, giving one entry per CDR3 protein. The sample contains roughly 880,000 distinct CDR3 sequences, approximately 18% of which appear only once. The table lists this clonotype with a few counts. This receptor was obtained from a human donor who was either an allogeneic HSCT recipient or a stem cell or donor lymphocyte infusion donor (not recorded which). It is not recorded whose cells these are; they may come from a transplant donor. The specimen was blood, either unsorted or a sorted T cell fraction (not recorded which). The chain recombines TRBV11-2 with TRBJ2-5; possible D gene TRBD2, 7 bases. DNA of the CDR3: TGTGCCAGCAGCTTAGGGGGGGGGCGAGACGAGACCCAGTACTTC. It specifies CASSLGGGRDETQYF.